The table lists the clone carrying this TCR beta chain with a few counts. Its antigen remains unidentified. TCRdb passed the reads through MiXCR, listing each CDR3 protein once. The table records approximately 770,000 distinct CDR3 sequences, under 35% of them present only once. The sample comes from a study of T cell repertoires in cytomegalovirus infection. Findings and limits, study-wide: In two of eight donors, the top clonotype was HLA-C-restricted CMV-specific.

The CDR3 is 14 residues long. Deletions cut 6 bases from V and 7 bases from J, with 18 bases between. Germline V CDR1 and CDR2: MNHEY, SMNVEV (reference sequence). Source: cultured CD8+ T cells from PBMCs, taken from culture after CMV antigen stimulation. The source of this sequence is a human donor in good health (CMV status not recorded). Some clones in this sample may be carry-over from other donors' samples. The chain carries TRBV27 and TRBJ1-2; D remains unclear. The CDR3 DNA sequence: TGTGCCAGCAGGGAAAGGGCCCATTTGAGTGGCTACACCTTC. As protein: CASRERAHLSGYTF.